This T cell receptor beta chain originates from a study of T cells after yellow fever vaccination. Study-wide background: Those fractions that held only low numbers of cells were prepared using the SMART-Seq v4 Ultra Low Input RNA kit. Study-level findings and limits: Clones from primary vaccination mostly reappeared after the booster (around 96% CD4, over 85% CD8).

One entry per CDR3 protein results from TCRdb running MiXCR on the 5' RACE reads. Here the sample spans about 180,000 distinct CDR3 sequences, 5.5% to 7.5% being singletons. The CDR3 totals 12 residues. CDR1 SNHLY and CDR2 FYNNEI come from the germline V gene. V gave up 7 bases and J gave up 2 bases, with 8 bases separating them. This clonotype was observed at least ten times. Its antigen is not known. The source is a man aged 18 to 35 who received the YFV17D yellow fever vaccine. The starting material was CD4+ T cells sorted from PBMCs, obtained on the day of the first yellow fever vaccination. This chain joins TRBV2 and TRBJ1-2, with D hard to call. The CDR3 bases are TGTGCCAGCACCGAGGAGAACTATGGCTACACCTTC. Translating it yields CASTEENYGYTF.